This TCR beta chain was identified during a study of neurological immune-mediated disorders. General observations from the study: The greatest TCR clonal expansion appeared in HTLV-1-associated myelopathy and the smallest, falling below healthy controls, in multiple sclerosis. The multiple sclerosis repertoire cluster was associated with no clinical or MRI feature.

TCRdb fed the 5' RACE reads into MiXCR, producing one record per CDR3 protein. The sample yields around 60,000 distinct CDR3 sequences, 3% to 3.5% seen once. V gave up 5 bases and J gave up 0 bases; unmatched junction bases: 5. Germline CDR1 is SGHRS and CDR2 is YFSETQ. The length of the CDR3 is 15 residues. This clonotype appeared many times. Its antigen is unidentified. The unsorted libraries were prepared from 2 million PBMCs (stored at -80 C). The rearrangement links TRBV5-1 to TRBJ1-5, with 7 bases aligning to TRBD1. This receptor was taken from a woman in her sixties or seventies with multiple sclerosis. The specimen was PBMCs. The CDR3 DNA reads TGCGCCAGCAGGTTCGACAGGGATAGCAATCAGCCCCAGCATTTT. It codes for CASRFDRDSNQPQHF.